This record covers a single T cell receptor beta chain. What it recognizes is unknown. This specimen comes from a study of Tregs in tolerant kidney transplant recipients. Whole-study findings and limits: Biological reproducibility was not directly addressed, but technical replication error appeared minimal. Validation in larger populations is needed because few patients were studied.

Measured with immunoSEQ multiplex PCR; TCRdb has only the in-frame clones, and not every one. The sample carries some 240,000 clones, about 86% recorded once. Unstimulated Tregs (CD4+CD25+CD127-) and CD4+CD25- non-Tregs were sorted from PBMCs. The specimen was CD4+ T cells from blood. The clonotype comes from a human donor in good health.

The CDR3 sequence is CASTSQTMNTEAFF. The CDR3 DNA reads as TGTGCCAGCACCAGCCAAACAATGAACACTGAAGCTTTCTTT. The genes are TRBV6-6 and TRBJ1-1, with D hard to call. Per the germline V gene, CDR1 is MNHNY and CDR2 is SVGAGI (reference sequence). The CDR3 length is 14 residues. V gave up 7 bases and J gave up 0 bases, with 12 bases separating them.